The rows below give T cell receptor beta chains drawn from one sample of a study of T cells after yellow fever vaccination. MiXCR was run by TCRdb on the 5' RACE reads, yielding one entry per CDR3 protein. Of fewer than 6,500 distinct CDR3 sequences in the sample, 5.5% to 8% are singletons; the top ten hold approximately 60%. The sample in question was PBMCs, either bulk or a sorted T-cell subset (CD4+, CD8+, memory, or dextramer-sorted; not recorded which), obtained more than 13 days after the first yellow fever vaccination. The receptors here all came from a man younger than 30 who received the YFV17D yellow fever vaccine. Both conserved end residues are part of each CDR3. The D gene is left open where the match is weak. Sizes are listed as how often the clone was seen (once, few, many) or a class if it is expanded.

v_gene,abundance,j_gene,d_gene,CDR3aa,CDR3nt
TRBV9,medium-sized,TRBJ2-3,NA,CASSSSGSATDTQYF,TGTGCCAGCTCCTCCTCGGGTAGCGCGACAGATACGCAGTATTTT
TRBV27,medium-sized,TRBJ2-5,TRBD1,CASSPQGAEETQYF,TGTGCCAGCAGTCCGCAGGGGGCGGAAGAGACCCAGTACTTC
TRBV7-2,many,TRBJ2-1,TRBD1,CASSPGQSYNEQFF,TGTGCCAGCAGCCCGGGACAGAGTTACAATGAGCAGTTCTTC
TRBV20-1,many,TRBJ1-3,NA,CIPTGAGISGNTIYF,TGCATTCCTACGGGGGCAGGGATCTCTGGAAACACCATATATTTT
TRBV29-1,many,TRBJ1-6,NA,CSVGADRNSPLHF,TGCAGCGTGGGGGCAGATAGAAATTCACCCCTCCACTTT
TRBV25-1,many,TRBJ2-7,TRBD1,CASSEYRADREKAYEQYF,TGTGCCAGCAGTGAATATAGGGCGGACAGGGAGAAAGCCTACGAGCAGTACTTC
TRBV2,many,TRBJ2-5,TRBD2,CASSEASGGETQYF,TGTGCCAGCAGTGAAGCAAGCGGGGGGGAGACCCAGTACTTC
TRBV20-1,medium-sized,TRBJ1-5,NA,CRAGGGNQPQHF,TGCAGGGCGGGAGGGGGGAATCAGCCCCAGCATTTT
TRBV2,many,TRBJ2-1,NA,CAYPGRPYNEQFF,TGTGCCTACCCAGGAAGACCCTACAATGAGCAGTTCTTC
TRBV7-8,many,TRBJ2-7,NA,CASSFSYEQYF,TGTGCCAGCAGCTTCTCCTACGAGCAGTACTTC